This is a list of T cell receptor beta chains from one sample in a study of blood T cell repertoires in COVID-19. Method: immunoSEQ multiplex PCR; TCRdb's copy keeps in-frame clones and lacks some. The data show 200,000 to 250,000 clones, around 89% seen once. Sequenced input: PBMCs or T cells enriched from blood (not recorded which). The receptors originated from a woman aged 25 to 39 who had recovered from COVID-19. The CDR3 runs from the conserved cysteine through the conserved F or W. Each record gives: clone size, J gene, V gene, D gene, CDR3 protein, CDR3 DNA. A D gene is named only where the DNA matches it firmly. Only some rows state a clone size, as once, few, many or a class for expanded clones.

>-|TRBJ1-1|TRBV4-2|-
CASSQDPGQMNTEAFF
TGTGCCAGCAGCCAAGACCCGGGACAAATGAACACTGAAGCTTTCTTT
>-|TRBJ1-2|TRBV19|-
CASSYGQLFYGYTF
TGTGCCAGTAGTTATGGACAGCTCTTCTATGGCTACACCTTC
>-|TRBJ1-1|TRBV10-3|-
CAINDGTEAFF
TGTGCCATCAATGACGGGACAGAAGCTTTCTTT
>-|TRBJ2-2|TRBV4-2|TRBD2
CASSQDPAGGYIGTGELFF
TGTGCCAGCAGCCAAGATCCAGCGGGGGGTTATATTGGCACCGGGGAGCTGTTTTTT
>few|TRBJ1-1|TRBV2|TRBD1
CASSDRDRSVNTEAFF
TGTGCCAGCAGTGACCGGGACAGGTCCGTGAACACTGAAGCTTTCTTT
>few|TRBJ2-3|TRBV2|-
CASPMQSTDTQYF
TGTGCCAGCCCAATGCAGAGCACAGATACGCAGTATTTT
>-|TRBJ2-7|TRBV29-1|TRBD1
CSVVGTGFHEQYF
TGCAGCGTTGTTGGGACAGGGTTTCACGAGCAGTACTTC
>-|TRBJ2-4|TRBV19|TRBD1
CASRYGQGGKNIQYF
TGTGCCAGTAGGTACGGACAGGGTGGCAAAAACATTCAGTACTTC
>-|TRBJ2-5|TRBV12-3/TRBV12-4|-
CASTLGVQETQYF
TGTGCCAGCACCCTCGGGGTTCAAGAGACCCAGTACTTC
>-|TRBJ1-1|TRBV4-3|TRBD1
CASRSGTGGGRAFF
TGCGCCAGCAGATCTGGGACAGGGGGAGGGAGAGCTTTCTTT
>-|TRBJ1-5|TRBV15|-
CATSRDTGIQPQHF
TGTGCCACCAGCAGAGATACAGGGATTCAGCCCCAGCATTTT
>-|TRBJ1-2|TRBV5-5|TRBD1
CAIPNPEGGSYGYTF
TGTGCCATCCCTAACCCTGAAGGGGGCTCCTATGGCTACACCTTC
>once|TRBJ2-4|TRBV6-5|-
CASSYSSPRDIQYF
TGTGCCAGCAGTTACTCGAGCCCGAGGGACATTCAGTACTTC
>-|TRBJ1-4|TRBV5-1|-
CASTETVGEKLFF
TGCGCCAGCACCGAGACAGTTGGTGAAAAACTGTTTTTT
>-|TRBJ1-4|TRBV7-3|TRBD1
CASSLGPGGGEKLFF
TGTGCCAGCAGCTTAGGTCCAGGGGGAGGTGAAAAACTGTTTTTT
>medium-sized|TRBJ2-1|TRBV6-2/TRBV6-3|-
CASSYSKEYNEQFF
TGTGCCAGCAGTTACTCGAAAGAGTACAATGAGCAGTTCTTC
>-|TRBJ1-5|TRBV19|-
CASQSEVYSNQPQHF
TGTGCCAGTCAGAGTGAGGTTTATAGCAATCAGCCCCAGCATTTT
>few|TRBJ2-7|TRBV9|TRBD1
CASSVLGDRSYEQYF
TGTGCCAGCAGCGTATTAGGGGACAGGTCCTACGAGCAGTACTTC
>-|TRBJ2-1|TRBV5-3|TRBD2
CARSFPAGDEQFF
TGTGCCAGAAGCTTCCCAGCGGGGGATGAGCAGTTCTTC
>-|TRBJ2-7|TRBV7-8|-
CASSYLTNYEQYF
TGTGCCAGCAGCTATTTAACTAACTACGAGCAGTACTTC
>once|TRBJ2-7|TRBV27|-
CASSLDSVTYEQYF
TGTGCCAGCAGTTTAGATAGCGTAACCTACGAGCAGTACTTC
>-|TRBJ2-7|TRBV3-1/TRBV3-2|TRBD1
CASSLGQVSREQYF
TGTGCCAGCAGCCTCGGACAGGTATCGCGCGAGCAGTACTTC
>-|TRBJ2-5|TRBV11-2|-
CASSLPGWETQYF
TGTGCCAGCAGCTTGCCAGGCTGGGAGACCCAGTACTTC
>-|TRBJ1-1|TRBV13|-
CASSFPPGWTEAFF
TGTGCCAGCAGCTTTCCTCCAGGGTGGACTGAAGCTTTCTTT
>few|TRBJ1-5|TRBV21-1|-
CASSSRQGNQPQHF
TGTGCCAGCAGCTCCCGACAGGGCAATCAGCCCCAGCATTTT
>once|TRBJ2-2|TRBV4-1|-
CASSQGQNTGELFF
TGCGCCAGCAGCCAAGGGCAGAACACCGGGGAGCTGTTTTTT
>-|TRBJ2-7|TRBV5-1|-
CASSLKGREWTYEQYF
TGCGCCAGCAGCCTCAAGGGCAGGGAATGGACCTACGAGCAGTACTTC
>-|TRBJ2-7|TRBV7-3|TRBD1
CASSTGDSSYEQYF
TGTGCCAGCAGCACCGGGGACAGCTCCTACGAGCAGTACTTC
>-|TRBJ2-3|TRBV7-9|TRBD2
CASSWASGKSTTTDTQYF
TGTGCCAGCAGCTGGGCTAGCGGGAAGTCCACAACCACAGATACGCAGTATTTT
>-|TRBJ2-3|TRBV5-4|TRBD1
CASSFPGGSTDTQYF
TGTGCCAGCAGCTTTCCAGGGGGCAGCACAGATACGCAGTATTTT
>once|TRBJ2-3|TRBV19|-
CASSGQWADTQYF
TGTGCCAGTAGCGGACAGTGGGCAGATACGCAGTATTTT
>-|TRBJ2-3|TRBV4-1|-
CASSQEEPIQVRGTQYF
TGCGCCAGCAGCCAAGAAGAACCCATCCAGGTTAGGGGTACGCAGTATTTT
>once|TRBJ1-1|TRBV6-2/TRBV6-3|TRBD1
CASSYRGRPDTEAFF
TGTGCCAGCAGTTACAGGGGGCGCCCGGACACTGAAGCTTTCTTT
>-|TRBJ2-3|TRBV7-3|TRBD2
CASSLTSGVTDTQYF
TGTGCCAGCAGCTTAACTAGCGGGGTTACAGATACGCAGTATTTT
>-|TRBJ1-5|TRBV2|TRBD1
CASGVFFIRQGTQPQHF
TGTGCCAGCGGTGTTTTCTTTATAAGACAGGGGACGCAGCCCCAGCATTTT
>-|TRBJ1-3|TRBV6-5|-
CASSTWAGVGNTIYF
TGTGCCAGCAGTACCTGGGCAGGGGTAGGAAACACCATATATTTT
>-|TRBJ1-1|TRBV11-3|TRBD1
CASSLTGGTEAFF
TGTGCCAGCAGCTTGACAGGGGGGACTGAAGCTTTCTTT
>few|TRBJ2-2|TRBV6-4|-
CASSDSGGNTGELFF
TGTGCCAGCAGTGACTCGGGGGGGAACACCGGGGAGCTGTTTTTT
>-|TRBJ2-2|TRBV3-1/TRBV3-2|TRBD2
CASSPAGGTNTGELFF
TGTGCCAGCAGCCCAGCGGGGGGGACGAACACCGGGGAGCTGTTTTTT
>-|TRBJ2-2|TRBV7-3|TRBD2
CASSPGGANTGELFF
TGTGCCAGCAGCCCTGGGGGGGCGAACACCGGGGAGCTGTTTTTT
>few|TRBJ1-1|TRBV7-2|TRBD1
CASSLGTASRNTEAFF
TGTGCCAGCAGCTTGGGGACAGCCAGTAGGAACACTGAAGCTTTCTTT
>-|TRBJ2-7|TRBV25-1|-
CASSGTAGTAYEQYF
TGTGCCAGCAGTGGTACGGCGGGGACGGCCTACGAGCAGTACTTC
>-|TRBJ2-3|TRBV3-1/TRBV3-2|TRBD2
CASSGLAGDTQYF
TGTGCCAGCAGCGGACTAGCTGGGGATACGCAGTATTTT
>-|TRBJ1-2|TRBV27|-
CASSSSRTAMGGYTF
TGTGCCAGCAGTTCCTCCCGGACAGCAATGGGGGGCTACACCTTC